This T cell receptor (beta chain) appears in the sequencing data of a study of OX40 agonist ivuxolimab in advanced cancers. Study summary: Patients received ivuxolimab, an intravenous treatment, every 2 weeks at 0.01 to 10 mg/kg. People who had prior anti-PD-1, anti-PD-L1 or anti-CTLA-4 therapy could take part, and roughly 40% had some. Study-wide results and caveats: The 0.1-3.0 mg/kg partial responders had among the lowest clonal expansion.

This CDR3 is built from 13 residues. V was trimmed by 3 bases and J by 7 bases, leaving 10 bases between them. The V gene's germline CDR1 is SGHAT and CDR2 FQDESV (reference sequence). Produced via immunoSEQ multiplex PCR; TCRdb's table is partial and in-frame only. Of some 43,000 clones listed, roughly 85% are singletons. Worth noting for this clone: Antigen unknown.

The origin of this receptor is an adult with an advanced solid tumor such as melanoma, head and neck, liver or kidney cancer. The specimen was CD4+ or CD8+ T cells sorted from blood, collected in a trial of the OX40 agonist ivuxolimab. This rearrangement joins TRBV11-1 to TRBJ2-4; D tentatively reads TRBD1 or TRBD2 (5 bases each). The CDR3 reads CASSLGDLNIQYF. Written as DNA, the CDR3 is TGTGCCAGCAGCTTGGGGGATCTGAACATTCAGTACTTC.